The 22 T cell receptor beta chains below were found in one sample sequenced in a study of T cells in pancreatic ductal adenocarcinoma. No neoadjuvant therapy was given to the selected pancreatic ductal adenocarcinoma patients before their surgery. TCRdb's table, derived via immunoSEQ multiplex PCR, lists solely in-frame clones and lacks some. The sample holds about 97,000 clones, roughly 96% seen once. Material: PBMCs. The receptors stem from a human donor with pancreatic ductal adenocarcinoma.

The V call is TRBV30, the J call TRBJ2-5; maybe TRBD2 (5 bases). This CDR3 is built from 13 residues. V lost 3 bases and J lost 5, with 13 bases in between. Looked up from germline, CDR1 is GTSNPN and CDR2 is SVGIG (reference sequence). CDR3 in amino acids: CAWRRAPSETQYF. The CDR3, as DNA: TGTGCCTGGAGGAGGGCCCCCTCGGAGACCCAGTACTTC.

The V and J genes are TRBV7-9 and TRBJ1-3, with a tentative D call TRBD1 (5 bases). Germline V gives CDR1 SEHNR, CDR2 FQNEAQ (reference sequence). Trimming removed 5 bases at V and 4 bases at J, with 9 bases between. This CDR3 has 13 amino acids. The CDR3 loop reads CASSTGEGNTIYF. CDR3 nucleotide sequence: TGTGCCAGCAGCACAGGAGAAGGAAACACCATATATTTT. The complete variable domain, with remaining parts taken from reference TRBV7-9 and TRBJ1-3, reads DTGVSQNPRHKITKRGQNVTFRCDPISEHNRLYWYRQTLGQGPEFLTYFQNEAQLEKSRLLSDRFSAERPKGSFSTLEIQRTEQGDSAMYLCASSTGEGNTIYFGEGSWLTVV.

The CDR3: CAWAGGYEETQYF. The CDR3 coding sequence is TGTGCCTGGGCAGGGGGGTACGAGGAGACCCAGTACTTC. The rearrangement links TRBV30 to TRBJ2-5; TRBD1 is a possible D gene (7 bases). Germline CDR1 is GTSNPN and CDR2 is SVGIG (reference sequence). The ends were cut back, 5 bases at V and 5 bases at J, with 15 bases in the middle. The CDR3 length is 13 residues.

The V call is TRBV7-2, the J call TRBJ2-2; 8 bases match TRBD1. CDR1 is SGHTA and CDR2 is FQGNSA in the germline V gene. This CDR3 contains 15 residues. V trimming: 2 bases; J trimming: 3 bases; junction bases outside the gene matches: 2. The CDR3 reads CASSLQGADTGELFF. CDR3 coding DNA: TGTGCCAGCAGCTTACAGGGGGCGGACACCGGGGAGCTGTTTTTT.

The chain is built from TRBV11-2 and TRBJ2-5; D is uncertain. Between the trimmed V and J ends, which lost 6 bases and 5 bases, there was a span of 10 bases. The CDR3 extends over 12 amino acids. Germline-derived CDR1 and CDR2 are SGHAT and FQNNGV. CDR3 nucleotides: TGTGCCAGCAGGCAAACAGCCGAGACCCAGTACTTC. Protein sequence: CASRQTAETQYF.

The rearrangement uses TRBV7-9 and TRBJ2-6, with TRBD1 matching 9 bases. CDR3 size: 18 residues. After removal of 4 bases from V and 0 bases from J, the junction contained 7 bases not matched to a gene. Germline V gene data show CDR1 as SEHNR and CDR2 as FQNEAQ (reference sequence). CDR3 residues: CASSSPGTGFSGANVLTF. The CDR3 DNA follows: TGTGCCAGCAGCTCCCCCGGGACAGGGTTCTCTGGGGCCAACGTCCTGACTTTC.

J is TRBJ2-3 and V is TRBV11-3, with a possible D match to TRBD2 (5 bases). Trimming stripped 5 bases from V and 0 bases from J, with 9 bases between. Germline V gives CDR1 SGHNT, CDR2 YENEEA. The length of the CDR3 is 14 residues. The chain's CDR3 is CASSPGGSTDTQYF. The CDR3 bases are TGTGCCAGCAGCCCGGGCGGGAGCACAGATACGCAGTATTTT.

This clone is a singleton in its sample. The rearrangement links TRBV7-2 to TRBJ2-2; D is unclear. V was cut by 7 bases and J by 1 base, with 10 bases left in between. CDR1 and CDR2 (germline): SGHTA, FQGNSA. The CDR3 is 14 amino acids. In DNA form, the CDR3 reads TGTGCCAGCACCTTGACACGGAACACCGGGGAGCTGTTTTTT. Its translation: CASTLTRNTGELFF.

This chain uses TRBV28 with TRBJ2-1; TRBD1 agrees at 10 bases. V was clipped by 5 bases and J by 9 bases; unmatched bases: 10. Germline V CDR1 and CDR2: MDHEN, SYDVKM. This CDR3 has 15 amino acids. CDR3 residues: CASSTRDRGSVEQFF. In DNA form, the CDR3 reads TGTGCCAGCAGTACCCGGGACAGGGGTTCAGTTGAGCAGTTCTTC.

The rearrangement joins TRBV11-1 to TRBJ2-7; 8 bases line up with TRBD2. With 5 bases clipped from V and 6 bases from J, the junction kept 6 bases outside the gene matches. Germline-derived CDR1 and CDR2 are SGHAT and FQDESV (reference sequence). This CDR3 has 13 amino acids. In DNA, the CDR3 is TGTGCCAGCAGCCCGGGGACTAGTAGCGAGCAGTACTTC. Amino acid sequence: CASSPGTSSEQYF.

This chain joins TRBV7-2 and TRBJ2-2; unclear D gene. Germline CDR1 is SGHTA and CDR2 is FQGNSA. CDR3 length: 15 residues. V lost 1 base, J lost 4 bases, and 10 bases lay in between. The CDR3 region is CASSLVAASTGELFF. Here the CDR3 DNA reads TGTGCCAGCAGCTTAGTGGCCGCCTCCACCGGGGAGCTGTTTTTT.

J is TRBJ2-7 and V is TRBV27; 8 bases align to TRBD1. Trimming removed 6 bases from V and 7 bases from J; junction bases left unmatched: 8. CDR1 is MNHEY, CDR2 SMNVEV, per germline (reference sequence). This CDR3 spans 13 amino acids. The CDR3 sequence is CASRSDREDEQYF. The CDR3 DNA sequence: TGTGCCAGCAGATCGGACAGGGAGGATGAGCAGTACTTC.

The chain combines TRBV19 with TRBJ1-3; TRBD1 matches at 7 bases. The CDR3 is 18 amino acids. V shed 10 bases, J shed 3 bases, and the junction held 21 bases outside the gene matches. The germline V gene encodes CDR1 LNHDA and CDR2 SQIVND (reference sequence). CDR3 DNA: TGTGCCACCCCCCCGGGACAGCAGCTTAAAAGAGATGGAAACACCATATATTTT. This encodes CATPPGQQLKRDGNTIYF.

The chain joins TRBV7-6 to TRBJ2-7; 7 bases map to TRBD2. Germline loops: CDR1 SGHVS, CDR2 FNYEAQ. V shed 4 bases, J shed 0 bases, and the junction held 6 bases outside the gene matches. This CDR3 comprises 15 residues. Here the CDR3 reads CASSSLAESSYEQYF. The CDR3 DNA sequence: TGTGCCAGCAGCTCCCTAGCGGAGAGCTCCTACGAGCAGTACTTC.

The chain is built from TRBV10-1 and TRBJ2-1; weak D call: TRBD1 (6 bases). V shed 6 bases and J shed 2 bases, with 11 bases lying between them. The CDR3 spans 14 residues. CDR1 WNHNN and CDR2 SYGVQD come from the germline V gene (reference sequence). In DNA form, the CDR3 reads TGCGCCAGCAGCGATCAGGGGCCCTACAATGAGCAGTTCTTC. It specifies CASSDQGPYNEQFF.

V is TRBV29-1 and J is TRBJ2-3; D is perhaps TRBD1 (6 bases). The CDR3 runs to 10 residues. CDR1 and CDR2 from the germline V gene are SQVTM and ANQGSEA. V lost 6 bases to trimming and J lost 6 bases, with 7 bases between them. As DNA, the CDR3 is TGCAGCGTGGGGGCCGATACGCAGTATTTT. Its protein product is CSVGADTQYF.

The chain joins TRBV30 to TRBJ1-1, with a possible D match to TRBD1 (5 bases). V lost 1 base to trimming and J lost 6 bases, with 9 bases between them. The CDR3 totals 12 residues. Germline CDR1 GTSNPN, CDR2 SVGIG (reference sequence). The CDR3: CAWSGGVSEAFF. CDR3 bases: TGTGCCTGGAGTGGGGGGGTTTCTGAAGCTTTCTTT.

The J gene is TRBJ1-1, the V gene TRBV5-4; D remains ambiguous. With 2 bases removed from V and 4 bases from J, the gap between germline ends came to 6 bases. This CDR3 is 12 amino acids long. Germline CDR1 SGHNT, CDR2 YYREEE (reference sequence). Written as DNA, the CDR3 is TGTGCCAGCAGCTTCCGGGGCACTGAAGCTTTCTTT. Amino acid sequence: CASSFRGTEAFF.

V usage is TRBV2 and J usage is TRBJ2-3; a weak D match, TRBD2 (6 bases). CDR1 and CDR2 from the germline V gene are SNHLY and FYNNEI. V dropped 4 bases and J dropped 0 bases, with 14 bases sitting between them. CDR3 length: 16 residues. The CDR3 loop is CASSGIGGTSTDTQYF. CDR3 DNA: TGTGCCAGCAGTGGGATAGGCGGGACTAGCACAGATACGCAGTATTTT.

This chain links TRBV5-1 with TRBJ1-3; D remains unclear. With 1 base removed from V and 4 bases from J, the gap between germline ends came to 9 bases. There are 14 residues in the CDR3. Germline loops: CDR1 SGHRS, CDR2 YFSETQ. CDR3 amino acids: CASSLMSFGNTIYF. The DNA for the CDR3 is TGCGCCAGCAGCTTGATGTCTTTCGGAAACACCATATATTTT. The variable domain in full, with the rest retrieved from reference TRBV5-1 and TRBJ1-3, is KAGVTQTPRYLIKTRGQQVTLSCSPISGHRSVSWYQQTPGQGLQFLFEYFSETQRNKGNFPGRFSGRQFSNSRSEMNVSTLELGDSALYLCASSLMSFGNTIYFGEGSWLTVV.

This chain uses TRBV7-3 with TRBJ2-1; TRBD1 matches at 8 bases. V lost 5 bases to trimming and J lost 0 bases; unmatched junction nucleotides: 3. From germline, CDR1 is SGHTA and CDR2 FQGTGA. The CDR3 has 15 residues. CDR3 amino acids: CASSLTGGSYNEQFF. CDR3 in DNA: TGTGCCAGCAGCCTTACAGGGGGCTCCTACAATGAGCAGTTCTTC.

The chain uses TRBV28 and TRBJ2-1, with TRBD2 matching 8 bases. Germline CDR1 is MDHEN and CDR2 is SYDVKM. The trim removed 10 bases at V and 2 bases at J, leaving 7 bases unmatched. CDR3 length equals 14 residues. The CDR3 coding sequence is TGTGCCATCACCTCGGGAGGGGCCTACAATGAGCAGTTCTTC. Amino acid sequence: CAITSGGAYNEQFF.